The 26 T cell receptor beta chains given below trace back to one sample, sequenced in a study of T-cell memory formation after mild COVID-19. TCRdb recomputed calls from the 5' RACE reads with MiXCR, one row per CDR3 protein. The table includes tens of thousands of distinct CDR3 sequences, approximately 6.8% detected once. The sequencing input was PBMCs or a T cell subset sorted from them (not recorded which). These receptors originate from a man in his late teens or twenties who had mild COVID-19 (a few samples of this study predate the infection). Cell type and time point are not known.

The chain couples TRBV5-1 to TRBJ2-3; maybe TRBD2 (5 bases). This CDR3 region has 14 residues. Trimming pared 1 base from V and 4 bases from J, leaving 10 bases between. The V gene's germline CDR1 is SGHRS and CDR2 YFSETQ. The CDR3 loop reads CASSLWVGADTQYF. Written as DNA, the CDR3 is TGCGCCAGCAGCTTGTGGGTCGGGGCAGATACGCAGTATTTT.

This clonotype has more than one count but fewer than ten. The V call is TRBV11-2, the J call TRBJ1-2; D possibly corresponds to TRBD1 (6 bases). The CDR3 is made up of 17 amino acids. Germline CDR1 is SGHAT and CDR2 is FQNNGV. Trimming pared 2 bases from V and 2 bases from J, leaving 18 bases between. CDR3 DNA: TGTGCCAGCAGCTTATTATCCCCCCGGACAGCCAACTATGGCTACACCTTC. Its translation: CASSLLSPRTANYGYTF.

This clonotype was recorded many times. The rearrangement joins TRBV2 to TRBJ2-6, with D perhaps TRBD2 (6 bases). Trimming left V 8 bases short and J 0 bases short, with 17 bases between. The CDR3 spans 17 residues. Looked up from germline, CDR1 is SNHLY and CDR2 is FYNNEI. CDR3 in amino acids: CASLPHGGVSGANVLTF. DNA for the CDR3: TGTGCCAGCCTGCCACACGGGGGAGTCTCTGGGGCCAACGTCCTGACTTTC.

The chain employs TRBV2 and TRBJ1-2; D call uncertain. V dropped 4 bases and J dropped 4 bases, with 13 bases sitting between them. Germline V gene lookup returns CDR1 SNHLY and CDR2 FYNNEI. This CDR3 spans 14 amino acids. The CDR3 reads CASSGGEPFYGYTF. CDR3 bases: TGTGCCAGCAGTGGCGGGGAACCATTCTATGGCTACACCTTC.

The chain recombines TRBV3-1 with TRBJ2-2; the D is unclear. This CDR3 region has 16 residues. V was clipped by 5 bases and J by 0 bases, with 13 bases between them. The germline V gene encodes CDR1 LGHDT and CDR2 YNNKEL (reference sequence). The CDR3 nucleotides read TGTGCCAGCAGCTCTATAGGGTCTTCGAACACCGGGGAGCTGTTTTTT. This gives the protein CASSSIGSSNTGELFF.

This clonotype appeared many times. V gene TRBV5-1 combines with J gene TRBJ2-5, with D maybe TRBD2 (6 bases). The V gene lost 0 bases and the J gene lost 1 base, with 7 bases spanning the gap. CDR3 length: 14 residues. Germline CDR1 is SGHRS and CDR2 is YFSETQ. In DNA form, the CDR3 reads TGCGCCAGCAGCTTGGGGACTACCCAAGAGACCCAGTACTTC. It codes for CASSLGTTQETQYF.

This clonotype was detected a few times. This chain uses TRBV27 with TRBJ1-3; D is ambiguous. Germline assignment: CDR1 MNHEY and CDR2 SMNVEV (reference sequence). V shed 4 bases and J shed 3 bases, with 13 bases lying between them. The CDR3 totals 15 residues. The CDR3 coding sequence is TGTGCCAGCAGTTCCCACGGGTTAGGTGGAAACACCATATATTTT. Residues: CASSSHGLGGNTIYF.

In this sample, this clonotype turned up a few times. This chain links TRBV7-8 with TRBJ2-4; maybe TRBD2 (6 bases). Trimming took 5 bases from V and 6 from J, leaving 17 bases between them. Germline V gene data show CDR1 as SGHVS and CDR2 as FQNEAQ. The CDR3 is 15 residues long. This CDR3 reads CASSPIRGRGNIQYF. As DNA, the CDR3 is TGTGCCAGCAGCCCCATCCGCGGGCGGGGAAACATTCAGTACTTC.

This clonotype was counted ten times or more. The chain carries TRBV7-2 and TRBJ2-3, with TRBD2 as a possible D gene (6 bases). The CDR3 consists of 13 residues. The germline gives CDR1 SGHTA, CDR2 FQGNSA. Between the trimmed V and J ends, which lost 7 bases and 1 base, there was a span of 9 bases. The CDR3 here is CASTEGGTDTQYF. The CDR3, as DNA: TGTGCCAGCACGGAGGGAGGCACAGATACGCAGTATTTT. The complete variable domain, with remaining parts taken from reference TRBV7-2 and TRBJ2-3, reads GAGVSQSPSNKVTEKGKDVELRCDPISGHTALYWYRQSLGQGLEFLIYFQGNSAPDKSGLPSDRFSAERTGGSVSTLTIQRTQQEDSAVYLCASTEGGTDTQYFGPGTRLTVL.

The chain has TRBV5-6 and TRBJ2-3, with 8 bases that match TRBD2. This CDR3 has 15 residues. Germline V gene sequence: CDR1 SGHDT, CDR2 YYEEEE. V trimming: 1 base; J trimming: 1 base; junction bases outside the gene matches: 2. The CDR3 nucleotides are TGTGCCAGCAGCTTGTTCGGGGGGGGCACAGATACGCAGTATTTT. It translates to CASSLFGGGTDTQYF. The full variable domain, its missing parts supplied by reference TRBV5-6 and TRBJ2-3, is DAGVTQSPTHLIKTRGQQVTLRCSPKSGHDTVSWYQQALGQGPQFIFQYYEEEERQRGNFPDRFSGHQFPNYSSELNVNALLLGDSALYLCASSLFGGGTDTQYFGPGTRLTVL.

The chain is built from TRBV6-5 and TRBJ1-2; 9 positions match TRBD1. There are 19 residues in the CDR3. J gave up 4 bases and V 6 bases, and 21 bases lay outside the gene matches. The germline V gene has CDR1 MNHEY and CDR2 SVGAGI. CDR3 coding DNA: TGTGCCAGCAGCCCTGCGATTGGGACAGGGACGTCCTTTTTCTATGGCTACACCTTC. This codes for CASSPAIGTGTSFFYGYTF.

This clonotype has a handful of counts. This sequence joins TRBV9 and TRBJ2-3; the D is unclear. V was trimmed by 4 bases and J by 0 bases, leaving 12 bases between them. Germline CDR1 and CDR2: SGDLS and YYNGEE. The CDR3 length is 15 residues. CDR3 DNA sequence: TGTGCCAGCAGCCCTTCTGCAGCCAGCACAGATACGCAGTATTTT. Its protein is CASSPSAASTDTQYF.

The chain carries TRBV20-1 and TRBJ2-3; no firm D call. Germline V lookup: CDR1 DFQATT, CDR2 SNEGSKA (reference sequence). This CDR3 contains 14 residues. CDR3 sequence reads: CSARAPTFPDTQYF. The CDR3 bases are TGCAGCGCCCGAGCCCCAACCTTCCCAGATACGCAGTATTTT.

This clonotype was recorded a few times. This chain uses TRBV4-2 with TRBJ1-1; D unclear. V was pared by 0 bases and J by 0 bases, with 8 bases between. This CDR3 has 15 residues. CDR1 and CDR2 (germline): LGHNA, YNFKEQ. The CDR3 coding sequence is TGTGCCAGCAGCCAAGATACATTCATGAACACTGAAGCTTTCTTT. It yields the protein CASSQDTFMNTEAFF.

The chain couples TRBV4-3 to TRBJ2-5; TRBD1 might be the D (6 bases). V lost 0 bases, J lost 7 bases, and 15 bases lay in between. The germline gives CDR1 LGHNA, CDR2 YSLEER. This CDR3 region has 15 residues. The CDR3 here is CASSQEGGRVGTQYF. CDR3 DNA: TGCGCCAGCAGCCAAGAAGGGGGTAGGGTGGGGACCCAGTACTTC.

This rearrangement joins TRBV4-3 to TRBJ1-6; no clear D gene. Germline V lookup: CDR1 LGHNA, CDR2 YSLEER. This CDR3 is 15 amino acids long. Trimming pared 3 bases from V and 5 bases from J, leaving 11 bases between. The CDR3 loop reads CASSQTWGDNSPLHF. The CDR3 region has the DNA TGCGCCAGCAGCCAGACATGGGGAGATAATTCACCCCTCCACTTT.

This clonotype was counted only a few times. The rearrangement uses TRBV6-6 and TRBJ2-4; D remains ambiguous. The length of the CDR3 is 14 residues. The V end was cut by 8 bases, the J end by 0 bases, with 11 bases between. Germline V lookup: CDR1 MNHNY, CDR2 SVGAGI (reference sequence). CDR3: CASVKGIAKNIQYF. Written as DNA, the CDR3 is TGTGCCAGCGTTAAGGGAATAGCCAAAAACATTCAGTACTTC.

This clonotype was counted a few times. This chain joins TRBV12-3 or TRBV12-4 and TRBJ1-5; the match to TRBD1 covers 8 bases. The ends lost 7 bases at V and 3 bases at J; junction bases unmatched: 5. The CDR3 is made up of 14 amino acids. Here the CDR3 DNA reads TGTGCCAGCAATCGACAGGGGCCCAATCAGCCCCAGCATTTT. Encoded protein: CASNRQGPNQPQHF.

This clonotype was found many times. The chain recombines TRBV4-3 with TRBJ2-2; TRBD2 might be the D (6 bases). The V gene lost 4 bases and the J gene lost 6 bases, with 18 bases spanning the gap. Germline CDR1 LGHNA, CDR2 YSLEER. This CDR3 region has 16 residues. CDR3 residues: CASSRRTGDGAGELFF. Written as DNA, the CDR3 is TGCGCCAGCAGCCGAAGGACGGGAGACGGGGCCGGGGAGCTGTTTTTT.

Relative to its sample, this clonotype is medium-sized. The chain carries TRBV4-3 and TRBJ1-6; no definite D call. V lost 0 bases and J 6 bases, leaving 6 bases between the germline ends. CDR1 LGHNA and CDR2 YSLEER come from the germline V gene. The CDR3 sequence is 14 residues long. The CDR3, as DNA: TGCGCCAGCAGCCAAGAAATCCGTAATTCACCCCTCCACTTT. Protein product: CASSQEIRNSPLHF.

This clonotype appeared many times. The V call is TRBV20-1, the J call TRBJ2-6, with unresolved D. Trimming pared 2 bases from V and 0 bases from J, leaving 2 bases between. In germline, CDR1 is DFQATT, CDR2 SNEGSKA (reference sequence). The CDR3 has 13 amino acids. The CDR3: CSARRSGANVLTF. CDR3 sequence (DNA): TGCAGTGCTAGACGCTCTGGGGCCAACGTCCTGACTTTC.

This clonotype was recorded a few times. The chain recombines TRBV24-1 with TRBJ2-2; TRBD1 or TRBD2 may be the D gene (5 bases each). V was shortened by 4 bases and J by 1 base, with 9 bases between the two germline ends. Germline CDR1 and CDR2: KGHDR and SFDVKD. This CDR3 has 15 residues. The CDR3 nucleotides read TGTGCCACCAGTGACGGGACGGAGAACACCGGGGAGCTGTTTTTT. It encodes CATSDGTENTGELFF.

This clonotype has at least ten counts. The chain carries TRBV21-1 and TRBJ2-5. TRBV21-1 is a pseudogene. The CDR3 has 11 amino acids. The CDR3 DNA follows: TGTGCCAGCAGATTTCCCGAGACCCAGTACTTC. Its protein is CASRFPETQYF.

V and J are TRBV25-1 and TRBJ2-3; 11 bases agree with TRBD1. V lost 3 bases and J lost 2; bases outside the gene matches: 1. This CDR3 is built from 15 residues. Germline-derived CDR1 and CDR2 are MGHDK and SYGVNS. CDR3 nucleotide sequence: TGTGCCAGCAGTGACGGACAGGGGGCCACAGATACGCAGTATTTT. This encodes CASSDGQGATDTQYF.

The gene calls are TRBV7-3 and TRBJ2-5; a possible D gene is TRBD2 (6 bases). V was shortened by 7 bases and J by 3 bases, with 27 bases between the two germline ends. This CDR3 spans 18 amino acids. The germline V gene encodes CDR1 SGHTA and CDR2 FQGTGA. CDR3 in DNA: TGTGCCAGCACCCTGCGGGGAGGCCCTTTTTTCCTTAAAGAGACCCAGTACTTC. Translated, it gives CASTLRGGPFFLKETQYF.

This chain uses TRBV9 with TRBJ2-4; D gene uncertain. CDR3 length: 14 amino acids. The V gene lost 8 bases and the J gene lost 0 bases, with 12 bases spanning the gap. Germline CDR1 is SGDLS and CDR2 is YYNGEE. CDR3 DNA sequence: TGTGCCAGTGGGCCTTTCCTAGCCAAAAACATTCAGTACTTC. Translated, it gives CASGPFLAKNIQYF.